This T cell receptor beta chain was sequenced for a study of blood T cell repertoires in COVID-19. In the study overall: Samples of COVID-19 (acute and convalescent) were obtained from the United States, Italy and Spain. From T cells, B-cell-depleted T cells, or PBMCs came the material, which was cDNA or gDNA.

The authors' processing: It was from reference gene primer amplification that nucleated cell counts were estimated. Libraries were prepared by immunoSEQ multiplex PCR; TCRdb keeps only in-frame clonotypes and omits some of them. The D gene and trimming were derived from the DNA, and the V and J assignments and clone size from that table. The sample contains more than 90,000 clones, 80% to 85% of which appear only once. The germline V gene encodes CDR1 MDHEN and CDR2 SYDVKM. V lost 5 bases, J lost 7 bases, and 15 bases lay in between. The CDR3 contains 13 residues. The chain carries TRBV28 and TRBJ2-7, with D perhaps TRBD2 (6 bases). Input material: peripheral blood. This clonotype was obtained from a man in his sixties with acute or convalescent COVID-19. In nucleotides, the CDR3 is TGTGCCAGCAGTAGACTAGAGCCGAAAGAGCAGTACTTC. It specifies CASSRLEPKEQYF.